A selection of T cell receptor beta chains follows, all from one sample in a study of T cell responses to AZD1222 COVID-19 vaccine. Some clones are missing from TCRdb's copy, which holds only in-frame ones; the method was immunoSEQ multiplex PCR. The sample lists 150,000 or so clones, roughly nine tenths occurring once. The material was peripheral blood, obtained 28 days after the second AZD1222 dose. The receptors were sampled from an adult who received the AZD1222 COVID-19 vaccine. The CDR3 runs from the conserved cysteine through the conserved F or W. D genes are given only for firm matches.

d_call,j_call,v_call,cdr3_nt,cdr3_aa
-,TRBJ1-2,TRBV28,TGTGCCAGCAGAGAGTACCGAGACGGCAACTATGGCTACACCTTC,CASREYRDGNYGYTF
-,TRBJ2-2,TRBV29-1,TGCAGCGTTGTCTGGTCCGGGGAGCTGTTTTTT,CSVVWSGELFF
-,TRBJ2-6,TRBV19,TGTGCCAGTAGTATTTCACTCTCTGGGGCCAACGTCCTGACTTTC,CASSISLSGANVLTF
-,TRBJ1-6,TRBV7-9,TGTGCCAGCAGCTTATTTTCAGGGTCGGATTCACCCCTCCACTTT,CASSLFSGSDSPLHF
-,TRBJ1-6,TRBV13,TGTGCCAGCAGCTTAAGGGGCGGTAATTCACCCCTCCACTTT,CASSLRGGNSPLHF
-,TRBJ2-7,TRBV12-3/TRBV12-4,TGTGCCAGCAGTACACTAACAGGGATCGAGCAGTACTTC,CASSTLTGIEQYF
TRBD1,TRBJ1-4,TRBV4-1,TGCGCCAGCAGCCAGTCGGACAGGGTAAATGAAAAACTGTTTTTT,CASSQSDRVNEKLFF
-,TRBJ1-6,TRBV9,TGTGCCAGCAGCATCCGGGACACTAACTCCGGGAATTCACCCCTCCACTTT,CASSIRDTNSGNSPLHF
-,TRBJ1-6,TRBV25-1,TGTGCCAGCAGTGACATGGAATCCTATAATTCACCCCTCCACTTT,CASSDMESYNSPLHF
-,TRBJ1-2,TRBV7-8,TGTGCCAGCAGCTTAGGGCTCCCGGGGAACTATGGCTACACCTTC,CASSLGLPGNYGYTF
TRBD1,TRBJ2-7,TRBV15,TGTGCCACCAGCAGAGATTCAAGACAGGGGTACGAGCAGTACTTC,CATSRDSRQGYEQYF
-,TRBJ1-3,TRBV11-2,TGTGCCAGCAGCTTAGGGGTGCATACCCCTGGAAACACCATATATTTT,CASSLGVHTPGNTIYF
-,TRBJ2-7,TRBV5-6,TGTGCCAGCAGTCAAGGTGGTAGCTACGAGCAGTACTTC,CASSQGGSYEQYF
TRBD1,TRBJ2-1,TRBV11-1,TGTGCCAGCAGCGGGGGACAGGGGAAATCCTACAATGAGCAGTTCTTC,CASSGGQGKSYNEQFF
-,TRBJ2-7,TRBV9,TGTGCCAGCAGCGGCCAGGGTTCCCACGAGCAGTACTTC,CASSGQGSHEQYF
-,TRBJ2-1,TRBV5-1,TGCGCCAGCAGCTTGGGAGATTACAATGAGCAGTTCTTC,CASSLGDYNEQFF
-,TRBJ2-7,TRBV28,TGTGCCAGCAGCCAAGGGAGGACCGGGTCCTACGAGCAGTACTTC,CASSQGRTGSYEQYF
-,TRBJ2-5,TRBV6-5,TGTGCCAGCCAGGACAGAGAAGAGACCCAGTACTTC,CASQDREETQYF
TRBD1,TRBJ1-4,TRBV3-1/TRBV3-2,TGTGCCAGCAGCCAAACTACAGGACAGGGGGGCGAAAAACTGTTTTTT,CASSQTTGQGGEKLFF